This entry describes one TCR beta chain. Per the original methods: Reference gene primer amplification gave nucleated cell count estimates. TCRdb's copy holds only in-frame clones and misses some; the assay was immunoSEQ multiplex PCR. For V, J and clone size, that table is used; D and trimming come from the DNA. Of hundreds of thousands of clones listed, 84% were seen once; the top ten hold approximately 20%. From germline, CDR1 is LGHDT and CDR2 YNNKEL (reference sequence). The V gene end was trimmed by 3 bases and the J gene end by 10 bases; junction bases not matched to a gene: 3. This CDR3 is built from 13 residues. This sample was taken from a study of blood T cell repertoires in COVID-19.

Sequenced sample: peripheral blood. J is TRBJ2-3 and V is TRBV3-1 (or the pseudogene TRBV3-2); 11 bases fit TRBD2. The sequence was obtained from a man aged 25-45 years with active or convalescent COVID-19. CDR3 DNA sequence: TGTGCCAGCAGCCAGCAACTAGCGGGGGCGCAGTATTTT. Its protein is CASSQQLAGAQYF.